Below are 21 T cell receptor beta chains sequenced from a single sample in a study of shared clonotypes between healthy human individuals. Naive CD8 cells comprised CD45RO-negative, CCR7-positively selected cells, excluding terminally differentiated effector memory CD45RA+ cells. Assay used: immunoSEQ multiplex PCR; TCRdb lists only in-frame clones, some missing. This sample has 450,000 to 700,000 clones, with roughly 96% found just once. The sequencing input was naive CD8+ T cells sorted from blood. The receptors come from a young woman in good health.

This rearrangement joins TRBV5-1 to TRBJ1-2; no clear D. Germline V gene lookup returns CDR1 SGHRS and CDR2 YFSETQ. Trimming cost V 1 base and J 4 bases, with 14 bases left between them. The CDR3 length is 15 residues. The CDR3: CASSLLSGGSYGYTF. The CDR3 DNA reads as TGCGCCAGCAGCTTGCTTTCGGGCGGCAGCTATGGCTACACCTTC.

The chain uses TRBV5-1 and TRBJ2-2; weak D call: TRBD2 (7 bases). The V and J ends lost 4 bases and 6 bases respectively, with 22 bases between them. Per the germline V gene, CDR1 is SGHRS and CDR2 is YFSETQ. CDR3 size: 17 residues. CDR3 in DNA: TGCGCCAGCAGCCCTGACGGGGGCGGGAGTACAGCCGGGGAGCTGTTTTTT. Residues: CASSPDGGGSTAGELFF.

The gene calls are TRBV4-1 and TRBJ1-2, with a weak D call TRBD1 (5 bases). In germline, CDR1 is MGHRA, CDR2 YSYEKL. This CDR3 has 17 amino acids. Trimming stripped 4 bases from V and 0 bases from J, with 18 bases between. The CDR3 DNA reads TGCGCCAGCAGCCGAAGGGAGGGGCGAAGATCTAACTATGGCTACACCTTC. Amino acids: CASSRREGRRSNYGYTF.

A few counts support this clone. The CDR3 reads CASSPIRAGEPDTQYF. DNA of the CDR3: TGTGCCAGCAGTCCTATTCGGGCGGGAGAACCAGATACGCAGTATTTT. This chain links TRBV9 with TRBJ2-3, with 7 positions matching TRBD2. The germline gives CDR1 SGDLS, CDR2 YYNGEE. Losses at the gene ends were 5 bases for V and 4 bases for J; bases not matched to a gene: 13. This CDR3 contains 16 residues.

The CDR3: CASSQEGGGRSETQYF. CDR3 DNA: TGCGCCAGCAGCCAAGAAGGAGGCGGGAGGAGTGAGACCCAGTACTTC. This rearrangement joins TRBV4-1 to TRBJ2-5; 8 bases are shared with TRBD2. V trimming: 0 bases; J trimming: 5 bases; junction bases outside the gene matches: 8. This CDR3 has 16 residues. Germline CDR1 and CDR2: MGHRA and YSYEKL.

The V and J genes are TRBV4-1 and TRBJ2-7; TRBD1 or TRBD2 may be the D gene (6 bases each). The CDR3 length is 15 residues. Germline V gives CDR1 MGHRA, CDR2 YSYEKL. V was trimmed by 1 base and J by 4 bases, leaving 14 bases between them. CDR3 bases: TGCGCCAGCAGCCAAGCACAGGGAGGCCAGTACGAGCAGTACTTC. Residues: CASSQAQGGQYEQYF.

The J gene is TRBJ2-1, the V gene TRBV28, with 7 bases matching TRBD2. Per germline, CDR1 MDHEN and CDR2 SYDVKM. J was trimmed by 5 bases and V by 8 bases; bases with no gene match: 12. The CDR3 totals 15 residues. This CDR3 is CASFTPRAGNNEQFF. The CDR3 region has the DNA TGTGCCAGCTTTACCCCTAGAGCGGGGAACAATGAGCAGTTCTTC.

The chain joins TRBV4-1 to TRBJ2-2; 14 bases map to TRBD2. V was pared by 2 bases and J by 4 bases, with 9 bases of the junction left unmatched. CDR1 is MGHRA and CDR2 is YSYEKL in the germline V gene. This CDR3 has 19 residues. In DNA form, the CDR3 reads TGCGCCAGCAGCCAACAGACGGGACTAGCGGGAGTCTTCACCGGGGAGCTGTTTTTT. It translates to CASSQQTGLAGVFTGELFF.

The chain employs TRBV13 and TRBJ2-7; 8 bases align to TRBD2. Germline assignment: CDR1 PRHDT and CDR2 FYEKMQ (reference sequence). There are 14 residues in the CDR3. The trim removed 5 bases at V and 6 bases at J, leaving 9 bases unmatched. The CDR3 spells CASSKGLGFGEQYF. CDR3 DNA: TGTGCCAGCAGCAAGGGACTAGGATTTGGCGAGCAGTACTTC.

J is TRBJ2-1 and V is TRBV14; 7 nucleotides align to TRBD1. Germline V gene lookup returns CDR1 SGHDN and CDR2 FVKESK. V lost 5 bases and J lost 8; bases outside the gene matches: 6. This CDR3 spans 13 amino acids. This CDR3 reads CASSGTDGHEQFF. In nucleotides, the CDR3 is TGTGCCAGCAGCGGGACAGATGGTCATGAGCAGTTCTTC.

This chain connects TRBV4-1 to TRBJ2-1; 9 nucleotides line up with TRBD2. The CDR3 is 14 amino acids. CDR1 and CDR2 from the germline V gene are MGHRA and YSYEKL. The junction had 2 bases not matched to a gene; V was cut back by 0 bases and J by 8 bases. The DNA of the CDR3 is TGCGCCAGCAGCCAAGAACTAGCGGGTTATGAGCAGTTCTTC. Translating gives CASSQELAGYEQFF.

This clone was picked up one time. At one end the junction does not follow the germline gene, possibly because of a read error. The CDR3 here is CASSVARAEEQYF. CDR3 bases: TGTGCCAGCAGCGTAGCAAGGGCCGAGGAGCAGTACTTC. This sequence joins TRBV7-9 and TRBJ2-5; D gene unclear. This CDR3 region has 13 residues. Germline V gene lookup returns CDR1 SEHNR and CDR2 FQNEAQ (reference sequence).

This sequence joins TRBV19 and TRBJ1-3; D might be TRBD1 (5 bases). The CDR3 consists of 15 residues. V was shortened by 5 bases and J by 0 bases, with 11 bases between the two germline ends. Germline V CDR1 and CDR2: LNHDA, SQIVND (reference sequence). The CDR3 is CASSLGTGSGNTIYF. DNA for the CDR3: TGTGCCAGTAGTCTCGGGACCGGCTCTGGAAACACCATATATTTT.

In regard to this clone: The junction and the germline gene differ at one end; a read error may be behind it. The chain combines TRBV28 with TRBJ1-1; 8 nucleotides agree with TRBD1. The CDR3 contains 14 residues. The germline CDR1 and CDR2 sequences are MDHEN and SYDVKM. CDR3 sequence: CASSLQGVKTEAFF. The CDR3 nucleotides read TGTGCCAGCAGCCTACAGGGGGTGAAGACTGAAGCTTTCTTT.

This clone has only one observation. This chain joins TRBV23-1 and TRBJ1-2, with D uncertain. TRBV23-1 is given ORF status, its function remaining uncertain. This CDR3 contains 16 residues. V lost 4 bases to trimming and J lost 3 bases, with 18 bases between them. CDR3 residues: CASSPSTKGFYYGYTF. CDR3 DNA sequence: TGCGCCAGCAGTCCGTCAACCAAAGGGTTTTACTATGGCTACACCTTC.

The chain employs TRBV19 and TRBJ1-5; no clear D gene. The CDR3 spans 17 residues. Trimming cost V 1 base and J 7 bases, with 20 bases left between them. Germline assignment: CDR1 LNHDA and CDR2 SQIVND (reference sequence). The DNA of the CDR3 is TGTGCCAGTAGTATAGGGCCCCAAAGGTCCCTCCGGCAGCCCCAGCATTTT. Amino acid sequence: CASSIGPQRSLRQPQHF.

This chain joins TRBV19 and TRBJ2-3, with 8 bases lining up with TRBD1. This CDR3 is built from 16 residues. Germline V CDR1 and CDR2: LNHDA, SQIVND (reference sequence). V was clipped by 6 bases and J by 2 bases; unmatched bases: 10. The CDR3 DNA reads as TGTGCCAGTAGCCCGGATTCGGGACAGGACACAGATACGCAGTATTTT. This gives the protein CASSPDSGQDTDTQYF.

This clone was recorded many times. The chain carries TRBV7-9 and TRBJ2-7, with TRBD2 as a possible D gene (5 bases). This CDR3 is built from 14 residues. CDR1 SEHNR and CDR2 FQNEAQ come from the germline V gene (reference sequence). V gave up 1 base and J gave up 5 bases, with 12 bases separating them. Here the CDR3 DNA reads TGTGCCAGCAGCTTAGGGGTCGGGGTCAACGAGCAGTACTTC. It specifies CASSLGVGVNEQYF. The full variable domain, in which reference TRBV7-9 and TRBJ2-7 provide the parts outside the CDR3, is DTGVSQNPRHKITKRGQNVTFRCDPISEHNRLYWYRQTLGQGPEFLTYFQNEAQLEKSRLLSDRFSAERPKGSFSTLEIQRTEQGDSAMYLCASSLGVGVNEQYFGPGTRLTVT.

The CDR3 loop reads CASSLVLGTGVHEQYF. The CDR3 DNA is TGTGCCAGCAGTTTAGTTTTAGGGACAGGGGTGCACGAGCAGTACTTC. The chain is built from TRBV27 and TRBJ2-7; 10 bases are a match to TRBD1. There are 16 residues in the CDR3. V shed 2 bases, J shed 5 bases, and the junction held 9 bases outside the gene matches. The germline V gene encodes CDR1 MNHEY and CDR2 SMNVEV (reference sequence).

V and J are TRBV29-1 and TRBJ2-7, with D perhaps TRBD1 or TRBD2 (5 bases each). CDR3 length: 14 amino acids. The germline V gene has CDR1 SQVTM and CDR2 ANQGSEA. The V end lost 7 bases, the J end lost 7 bases, and 23 bases lay between the germline ends. This CDR3 is CSALAPGPPYEQYF. CDR3 in DNA: TGCAGCGCCCTAGCACCGGGACCCCCTTATGAGCAGTACTTC.

This clone occurred once. The chain has TRBV5-6 and TRBJ2-1; D gene uncertain. In germline, CDR1 is SGHDT, CDR2 YYEEEE. The length of the CDR3 is 11 residues. V lost 3 bases and J lost 9, with 7 bases in between. The CDR3 DNA reads as TGTGCCAGCAGCTCCCTGAGTGAGCAGTTCTTC. It translates to CASSSLSEQFF.